This T cell receptor beta chain was observed in a study of T cells in localized non-small cell lung cancer. Findings and limits, study-wide: Adjacent uninvolved lung had the highest clonality, suggesting focused antigen responses. Adjacent lung tissue had a median about 58 of the top 100 clones found in the tumor.

CDR1 and CDR2 (germline): SNHLY, FYNNEI. V was clipped by 5 bases and J by 3 bases; unmatched bases: 8. CDR3 length equals 15 residues. Sequenced by immunoSEQ multiplex PCR; TCRdb stores in-frame clones only, minus some. The repertoire includes around 3,500 clones, around 43% of them detected once, and around a sixth sits in the top ten. This clone was picked up a small number of times. Its antigen remains unknown. This TCR was recovered from a male donor aged 60 or over with stage I lung adenocarcinoma. The chain carries TRBV2 and TRBJ2-3; TRBD2 aligns across 7 bases. The sample was lung tumor tissue, taken before any cancer treatment. The chain's CDR3 is CASSRLAVGTDTQYF. DNA for the CDR3: TGTGCCAGCAGTCGGCTAGCGGTCGGAACAGATACGCAGTATTTT.